This section outlines one TCR beta chain sequence together with its context. This CDR3 region has 15 residues. The germline V and J ends were trimmed by 3 bases and 3 bases, with 15 bases remaining between them. Germline V gene data show CDR1 as DFQATT and CDR2 as SNEGSKA (reference sequence). The entry originates in a study of control samples from healthy donors and cancer patients. The table came from immunoSEQ multiplex PCR; TCRdb's copy has only in-frame clones and leaves some out. The data show 90,000 to 130,000 clones, with 85% to 90% seen just once and roughly 3.5% held by the top ten. The chain uses TRBV20-1 and TRBJ1-3, with D perhaps TRBD1 (6 bases). The TCR sequence derives from a woman aged 60-70 years with lung cancer. Sequences were obtained from PBMCs. The chain's CDR3 is CSASSPGAGGNTIYF. As DNA, the CDR3 is TGCAGTGCTAGTTCCCCGGGGGCTGGTGGAAACACCATATATTTT.